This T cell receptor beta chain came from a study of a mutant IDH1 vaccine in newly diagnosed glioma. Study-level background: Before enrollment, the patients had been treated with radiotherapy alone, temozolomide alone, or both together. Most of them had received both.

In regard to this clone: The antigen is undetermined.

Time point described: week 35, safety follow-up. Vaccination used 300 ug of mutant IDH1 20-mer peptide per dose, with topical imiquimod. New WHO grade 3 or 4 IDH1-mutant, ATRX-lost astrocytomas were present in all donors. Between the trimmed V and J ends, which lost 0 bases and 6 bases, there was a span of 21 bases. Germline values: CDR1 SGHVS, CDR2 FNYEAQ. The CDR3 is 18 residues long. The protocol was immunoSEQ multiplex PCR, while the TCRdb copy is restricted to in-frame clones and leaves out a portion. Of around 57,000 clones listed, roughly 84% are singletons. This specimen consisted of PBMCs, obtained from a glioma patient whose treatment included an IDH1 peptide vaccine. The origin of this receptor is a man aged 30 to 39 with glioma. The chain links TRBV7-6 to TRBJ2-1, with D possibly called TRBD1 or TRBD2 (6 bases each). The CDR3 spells CASSLAIGGSVSSNEQFF. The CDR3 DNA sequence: TGTGCCAGCAGCTTAGCCATCGGGGGCTCAGTAAGTAGCAATGAGCAGTTCTTC.